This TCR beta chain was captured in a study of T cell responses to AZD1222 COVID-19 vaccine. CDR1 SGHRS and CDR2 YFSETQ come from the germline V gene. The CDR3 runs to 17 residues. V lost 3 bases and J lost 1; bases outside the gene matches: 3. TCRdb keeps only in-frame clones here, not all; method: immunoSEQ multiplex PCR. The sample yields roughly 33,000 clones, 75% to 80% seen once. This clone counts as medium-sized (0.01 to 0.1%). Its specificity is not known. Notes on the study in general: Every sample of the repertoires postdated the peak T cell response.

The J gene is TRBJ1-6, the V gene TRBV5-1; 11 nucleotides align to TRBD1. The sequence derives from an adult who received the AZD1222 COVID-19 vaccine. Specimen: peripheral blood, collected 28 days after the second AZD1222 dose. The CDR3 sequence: CASSSGQGASYNSPLHF. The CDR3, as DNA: TGCGCCAGCAGCTCTGGACAGGGGGCTTCCTATAATTCACCCCTCCACTTT.